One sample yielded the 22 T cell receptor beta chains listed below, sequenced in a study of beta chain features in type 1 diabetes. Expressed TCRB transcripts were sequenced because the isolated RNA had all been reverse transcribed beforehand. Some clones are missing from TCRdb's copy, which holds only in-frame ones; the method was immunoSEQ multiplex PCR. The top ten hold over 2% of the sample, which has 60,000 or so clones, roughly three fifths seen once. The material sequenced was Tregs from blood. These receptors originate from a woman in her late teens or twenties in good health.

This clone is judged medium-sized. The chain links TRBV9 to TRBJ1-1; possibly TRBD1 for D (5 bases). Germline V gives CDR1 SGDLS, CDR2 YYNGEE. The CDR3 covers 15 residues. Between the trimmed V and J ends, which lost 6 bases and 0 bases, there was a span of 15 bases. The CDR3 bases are TGTGCCAGCACAAGGGGCCCAACGTTGAACACTGAAGCTTTCTTT. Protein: CASTRGPTLNTEAFF.

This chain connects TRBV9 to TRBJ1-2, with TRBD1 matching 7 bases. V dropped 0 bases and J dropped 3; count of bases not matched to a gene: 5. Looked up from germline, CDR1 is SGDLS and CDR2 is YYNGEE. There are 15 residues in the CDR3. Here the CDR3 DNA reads TGTGCCAGCAGCGTAGGGGGACAGACTTACTATGGCTACACCTTC. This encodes CASSVGGQTYYGYTF.

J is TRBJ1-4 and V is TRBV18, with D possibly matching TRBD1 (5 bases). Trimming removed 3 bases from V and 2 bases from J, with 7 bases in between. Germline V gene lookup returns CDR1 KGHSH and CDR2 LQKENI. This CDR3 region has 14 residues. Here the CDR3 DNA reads TGTGCCAGCTCACCTGCAGGGACTAATGAAAAACTGTTTTTT. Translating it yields CASSPAGTNEKLFF.

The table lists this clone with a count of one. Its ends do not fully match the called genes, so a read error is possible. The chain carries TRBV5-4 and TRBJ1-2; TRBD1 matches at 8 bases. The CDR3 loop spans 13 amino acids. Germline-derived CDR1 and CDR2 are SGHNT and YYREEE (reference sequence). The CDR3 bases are TGTGCCGGCAGGGATGGACAGGGCTTAGGCTACACCTTC. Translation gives CAGRDGQGLGYTF.

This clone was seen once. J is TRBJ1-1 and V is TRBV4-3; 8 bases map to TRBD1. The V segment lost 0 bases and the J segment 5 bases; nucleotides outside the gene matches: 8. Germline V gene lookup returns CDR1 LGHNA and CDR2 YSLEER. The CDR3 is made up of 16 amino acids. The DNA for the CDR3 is TGCGCCAGCAGCCAAGAAAGCAACAGGGGGGGGACTGAAGCTTTCTTT. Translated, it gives CASSQESNRGGTEAFF.

CDR3 in DNA: TGTGCCAGCAGCTCCTTCATAGCGGGTGCTTACAATGAGCAGTTCTTC. The encoded protein is CASSSFIAGAYNEQFF. This chain links TRBV7-9 with TRBJ2-1, with TRBD2 matching 7 bases. The CDR3 runs to 16 residues. Germline V lookup: CDR1 SEHNR, CDR2 FQNEAQ (reference sequence). Germline trimming cut 4 bases from V and 4 bases from J; bases unmatched to any gene: 10.

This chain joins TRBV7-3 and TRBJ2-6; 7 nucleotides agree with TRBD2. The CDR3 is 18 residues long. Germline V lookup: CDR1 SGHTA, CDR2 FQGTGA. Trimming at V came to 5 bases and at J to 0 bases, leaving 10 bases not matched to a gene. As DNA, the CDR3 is TGTGCCAGCAGCACTCGGTGGGTAGCGGGCTCTGGGGCCAACGTCCTGACTTTC. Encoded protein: CASSTRWVAGSGANVLTF.

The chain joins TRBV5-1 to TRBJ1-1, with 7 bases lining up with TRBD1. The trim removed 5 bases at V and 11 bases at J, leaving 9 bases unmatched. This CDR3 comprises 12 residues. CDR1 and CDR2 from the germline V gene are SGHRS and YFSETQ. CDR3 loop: CASSWPGTEAFF. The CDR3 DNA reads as TGCGCCAGCAGTTGGCCCGGGACAGAGGCTTTCTTT. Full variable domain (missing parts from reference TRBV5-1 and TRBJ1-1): KAGVTQTPRYLIKTRGQQVTLSCSPISGHRSVSWYQQTPGQGLQFLFEYFSETQRNKGNFPGRFSGRQFSNSRSEMNVSTLELGDSALYLCASSWPGTEAFFGQGTRLTVV.

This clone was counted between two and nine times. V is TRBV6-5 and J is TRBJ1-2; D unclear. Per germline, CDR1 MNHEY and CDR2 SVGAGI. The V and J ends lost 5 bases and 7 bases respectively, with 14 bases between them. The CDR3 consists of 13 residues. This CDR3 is CASSPGLPSGYTF. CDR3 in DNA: TGTGCCAGCAGTCCCGGACTGCCGTCTGGCTACACCTTC.

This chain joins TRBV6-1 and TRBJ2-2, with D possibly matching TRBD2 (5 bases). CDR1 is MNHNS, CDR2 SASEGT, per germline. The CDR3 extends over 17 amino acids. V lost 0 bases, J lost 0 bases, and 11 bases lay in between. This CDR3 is CASSEAASGPNTGELFF. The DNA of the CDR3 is TGTGCCAGCAGTGAAGCGGCGAGCGGACCGAACACCGGGGAGCTGTTTTTT.

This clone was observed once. The CDR3 is CASSNQGANQPQHF. In DNA, the CDR3 is TGTGCCAGCAGTAACCAGGGGGCAAATCAGCCCCAGCATTTT. V gene TRBV28 combines with J gene TRBJ1-5, with TRBD1 matching over 8 bases. V gave up 5 bases and J gave up 4 bases; unmatched junction bases: 4. CDR1 MDHEN and CDR2 SYDVKM come from the germline V gene. The CDR3 totals 14 residues.

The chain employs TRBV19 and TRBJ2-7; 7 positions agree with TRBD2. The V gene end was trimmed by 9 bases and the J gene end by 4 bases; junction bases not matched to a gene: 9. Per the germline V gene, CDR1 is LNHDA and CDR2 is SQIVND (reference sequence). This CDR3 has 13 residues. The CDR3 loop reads CASASGRAYEQYF. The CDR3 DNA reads TGTGCCAGCGCATCGGGGAGGGCTTACGAGCAGTACTTC.

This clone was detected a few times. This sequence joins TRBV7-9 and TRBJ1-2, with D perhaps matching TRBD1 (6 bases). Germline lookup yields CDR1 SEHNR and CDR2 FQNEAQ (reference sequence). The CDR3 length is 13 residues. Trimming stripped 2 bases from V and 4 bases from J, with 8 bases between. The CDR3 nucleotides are TGTGCCAGCAGCTTAACAGGGACCTATGGCTACACCTTC. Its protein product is CASSLTGTYGYTF.

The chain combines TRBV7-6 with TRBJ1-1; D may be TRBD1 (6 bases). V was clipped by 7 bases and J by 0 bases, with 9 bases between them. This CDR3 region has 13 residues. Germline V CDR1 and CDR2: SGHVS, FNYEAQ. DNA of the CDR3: TGTGCCAGCATCGGACAGTTGAACACTGAAGCTTTCTTT. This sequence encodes CASIGQLNTEAFF. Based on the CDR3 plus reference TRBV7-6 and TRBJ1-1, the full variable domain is GAGVSQSPRYKVTKRGQDVALRCDPISGHVSLYWYRQALGQGPEFLTYFNYEAQQDKSGLPNDRFSAERPEGSISTLTIQRTEQRDSAMYRCASIGQLNTEAFFGQGTRLTVV.

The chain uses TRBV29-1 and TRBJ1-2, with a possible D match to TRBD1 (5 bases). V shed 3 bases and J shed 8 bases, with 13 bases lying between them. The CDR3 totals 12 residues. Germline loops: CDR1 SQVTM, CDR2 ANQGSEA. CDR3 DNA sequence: TGCAGCGTTGAGTCGGGGGTAGGAGGCTACACCTTC. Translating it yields CSVESGVGGYTF.

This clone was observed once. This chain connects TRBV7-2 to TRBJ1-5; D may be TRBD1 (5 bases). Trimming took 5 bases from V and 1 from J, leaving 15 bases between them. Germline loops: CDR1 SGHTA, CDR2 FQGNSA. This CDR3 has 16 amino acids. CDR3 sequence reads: CASSPSGGVSNQPQHF. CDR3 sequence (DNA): TGTGCCAGCAGCCCTTCGGGGGGGGTGAGCAATCAGCCCCAGCATTTT.

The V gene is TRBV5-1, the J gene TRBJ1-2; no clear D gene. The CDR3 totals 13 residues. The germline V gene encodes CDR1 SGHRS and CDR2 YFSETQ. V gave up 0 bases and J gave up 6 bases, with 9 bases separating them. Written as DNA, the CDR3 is TGCGCCAGCAGCTTGGACTCCCGAGATGGCTACACCTTC. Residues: CASSLDSRDGYTF.

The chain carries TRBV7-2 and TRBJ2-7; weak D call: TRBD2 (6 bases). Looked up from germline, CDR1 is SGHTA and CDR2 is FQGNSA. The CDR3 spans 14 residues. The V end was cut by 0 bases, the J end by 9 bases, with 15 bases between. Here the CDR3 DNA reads TGTGCCAGCAGCTTAGCTGGAGGGAGTACTGGGCAGTACTTC. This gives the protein CASSLAGGSTGQYF. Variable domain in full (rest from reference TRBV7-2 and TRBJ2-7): GAGVSQSPSNKVTEKGKDVELRCDPISGHTALYWYRQSLGQGLEFLIYFQGNSAPDKSGLPSDRFSAERTGGSVSTLTIQRTQQEDSAVYLCASSLAGGSTGQYFGPGTRLTVT.

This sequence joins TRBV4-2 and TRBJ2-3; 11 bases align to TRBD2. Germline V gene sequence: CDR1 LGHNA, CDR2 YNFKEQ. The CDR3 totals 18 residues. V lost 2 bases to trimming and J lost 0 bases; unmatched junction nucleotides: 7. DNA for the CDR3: TGTGCCAGCAGCCAAAAGACTAGCGGGATCTCTAGCACAGATACGCAGTATTTT. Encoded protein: CASSQKTSGISSTDTQYF.

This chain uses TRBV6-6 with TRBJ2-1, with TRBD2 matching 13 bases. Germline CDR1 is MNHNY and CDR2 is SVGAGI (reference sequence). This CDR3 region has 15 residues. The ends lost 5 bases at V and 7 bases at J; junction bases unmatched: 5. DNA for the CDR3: TGTGCCAGCAGTCGGACTAGCGGGGGATTTAATGAGCAGTTCTTC. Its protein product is CASSRTSGGFNEQFF.

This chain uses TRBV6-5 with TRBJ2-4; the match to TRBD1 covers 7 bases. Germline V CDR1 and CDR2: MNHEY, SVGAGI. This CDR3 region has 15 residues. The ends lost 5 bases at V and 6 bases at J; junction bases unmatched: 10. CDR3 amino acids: CASSKFTGAGNIQYF. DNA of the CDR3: TGTGCCAGCAGTAAATTTACAGGGGCGGGAAACATTCAGTACTTC.

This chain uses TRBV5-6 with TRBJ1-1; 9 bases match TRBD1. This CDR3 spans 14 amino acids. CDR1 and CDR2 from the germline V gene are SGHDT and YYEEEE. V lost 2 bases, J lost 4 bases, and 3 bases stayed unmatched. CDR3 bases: TGTGCCAGCAGCTTAACAGGGGGCTTCACTGAAGCTTTCTTT. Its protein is CASSLTGGFTEAFF. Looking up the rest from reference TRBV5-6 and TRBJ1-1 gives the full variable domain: DAGVTQSPTHLIKTRGQQVTLRCSPKSGHDTVSWYQQALGQGPQFIFQYYEEEERQRGNFPDRFSGHQFPNYSSELNVNALLLGDSALYLCASSLTGGFTEAFFGQGTRLTVV.